This is a list of T cell receptor beta chains from one sample in a study of cytomegalovirus exposure and HLA in healthy donors. Sequencing was performed with immunoSEQ multiplex PCR; in TCRdb, only in-frame clones are kept and a portion is missing. The sample shows some 80,000 clones, around 81% of them seen only once. The sample taken for sequencing was PBMCs. The receptor source for this set is a man aged 35 to 55 in good health and CMV-seronegative. The CDR3 runs from the conserved cysteine through the conserved F or W. Not all rows give a size; the values are once, few, many and, for expanded clones, a class.

V gene: TRBV5-1; clone size: .; J gene: TRBJ2-2; CDR3 protein: CASSPFTRLATTLEAGELFF
V gene: TRBV7-2; clone size: .; J gene: TRBJ1-2; CDR3 protein: CASSRGGASQYGYTF
V gene: TRBV5-1; clone size: .; J gene: TRBJ2-1; CDR3 protein: CASSLGPGYDNEQFF
V gene: TRBV4-1; clone size: .; J gene: TRBJ2-7; CDR3 protein: CASSQGLAGTYEQYF
V gene: TRBV5-1; clone size: .; J gene: TRBJ2-3; CDR3 protein: CASSSGSGGSADTQYF
V gene: TRBV6-5; clone size: few; J gene: TRBJ1-2; CDR3 protein: CASSYSGSTYGYTF
V gene: TRBV6-5; clone size: .; J gene: TRBJ1-2; CDR3 protein: CASRGQANYGYTF
V gene: TRBV27; clone size: .; J gene: TRBJ2-1; CDR3 protein: CASRATREQFF
V gene: TRBV25-1; clone size: .; J gene: TRBJ1-5; CDR3 protein: CASIPKGGYSNQPQHF
V gene: TRBV7-9; clone size: .; J gene: TRBJ1-5; CDR3 protein: CASSLPGTRQPQHF
V gene: TRBV18; clone size: .; J gene: TRBJ2-7; CDR3 protein: CASRVRTGGHEQYF
V gene: TRBV7-3; clone size: .; J gene: TRBJ1-3; CDR3 protein: CASNLRDRVPSGGNTIYF
V gene: TRBV28; clone size: few; J gene: TRBJ1-6; CDR3 protein: CASSSLAPLHF
V gene: TRBV29-1; clone size: .; J gene: TRBJ2-5; CDR3 protein: CSPFDTQETQYF
V gene: TRBV28; clone size: .; J gene: TRBJ2-1; CDR3 protein: CASSFAGDSRFNEQFF
V gene: TRBV2; clone size: .; J gene: TRBJ2-3; CDR3 protein: CASSGLAATDTQYF
V gene: TRBV6-5; clone size: .; J gene: TRBJ2-3; CDR3 protein: CASSYGSGADTQYF
V gene: TRBV2; clone size: .; J gene: TRBJ1-5; CDR3 protein: CASSEDRGERPQHF
V gene: TRBV2; clone size: .; J gene: TRBJ1-1; CDR3 protein: CASSGTGRGFTEAFF
V gene: TRBV18; clone size: .; J gene: TRBJ2-3; CDR3 protein: CASSPKFRWGGLHRTDTQYF
V gene: TRBV7-2; clone size: .; J gene: TRBJ1-1; CDR3 protein: CASGYSTNTEAFF
V gene: TRBV19; clone size: .; J gene: TRBJ2-7; CDR3 protein: CASSRGIVNEQYF
V gene: TRBV4-2; clone size: .; J gene: TRBJ1-3; CDR3 protein: CASSQERQGVGTIYF
V gene: TRBV27; clone size: .; J gene: TRBJ2-7; CDR3 protein: CASSLGGLASYEQYF
V gene: TRBV7-2; clone size: .; J gene: TRBJ2-5; CDR3 protein: CASSFSPGETQYF
V gene: TRBV28; clone size: .; J gene: TRBJ2-7; CDR3 protein: CASLEAPAYEQYF
V gene: TRBV4-2; clone size: .; J gene: TRBJ2-1; CDR3 protein: CASSQEGGLAGSWYEQFF
V gene: TRBV18; clone size: .; J gene: TRBJ2-7; CDR3 protein: CASSPSGQDYEQYF
V gene: TRBV6-6; clone size: .; J gene: TRBJ2-7; CDR3 protein: CASSLSSGQGGYEQYF
V gene: TRBV10-1; clone size: .; J gene: TRBJ2-1; CDR3 protein: CASSESVASADNEQFF
V gene: TRBV6-5; clone size: .; J gene: TRBJ1-5; CDR3 protein: CASSASRGNQPQHF
V gene: TRBV5-1; clone size: .; J gene: TRBJ2-7; CDR3 protein: CASSLWGLAYEQYF
V gene: TRBV6-1; clone size: .; J gene: TRBJ2-7; CDR3 protein: CASSASSGRWYEQYF
V gene: TRBV14; clone size: few; J gene: TRBJ2-7; CDR3 protein: CASSQIGHPNYEQYF
V gene: TRBV5-1; clone size: .; J gene: TRBJ2-1; CDR3 protein: CASSFGGSSYNEQFF
V gene: TRBV5-6; clone size: once; J gene: TRBJ1-2; CDR3 protein: CASSTYRNLYGYTF
V gene: TRBV5-1; clone size: .; J gene: TRBJ2-4; CDR3 protein: CASSLQGLEGSVQYF
V gene: TRBV5-6; clone size: once; J gene: TRBJ1-3; CDR3 protein: CASSSLDRGNSGNTIYF
V gene: TRBV2; clone size: .; J gene: TRBJ1-4; CDR3 protein: CASKRGGGINEKLFF
V gene: TRBV28; clone size: .; J gene: TRBJ1-5; CDR3 protein: CASKGQFNQPQHF
V gene: TRBV7-9; clone size: few; J gene: TRBJ2-5; CDR3 protein: CASSLTSGRETQYF